This T cell receptor (beta chain) is drawn from a study of T cell responses to AZD1222 COVID-19 vaccine. Notes on this clone: What it binds is unknown.

Study-level results: White British donors predominated, females outnumbered males, and clonal diversity was possibly underestimated. Spike-specific TCR breadth and depth were elevated following two AZD1222 doses. At 160-218 and 743-854, vaccine-associated CD4 TCRs were dominant, and they spanned spike. Of the AZD1222 recipients, only 5 or 6 were seropositive at baseline.

Profiling relied on immunoSEQ multiplex PCR, and the TCRdb table lists in-frame clones only, not all of them. Of about 110,000 clones in the sample, roughly 86% were seen once. Germline loops: CDR1 LGHNA, CDR2 YSLEER. CDR3 length: 17 amino acids. With 0 bases clipped from V and 8 bases from J, the junction kept 10 bases outside the gene matches. The chain has TRBV4-3 and TRBJ2-1; 10 positions agree with TRBD2. The TCR sequence derives from an adult in good health. The material was peripheral blood, obtained on day 0 of MenACWY control vaccination. The CDR3 DNA follows: TGCGCCAGCAGCCAAGAGATCTTACAGCGGGGGGGGCATGAGCAGTTCTTC. Its translation is CASSQEILQRGGHEQFF.